What follows are 5 T cell receptor beta chains derived from one specimen sequenced in a study of cytomegalovirus exposure and HLA in healthy donors. Researchers ran the PCR with 60 Vbeta and 13 Jbeta primers. Sequencing used immunoSEQ multiplex PCR; TCRdb keeps in-frame clones, though not all of them. The listing records 120,000 to 150,000 clones. The sequenced sample was PBMCs. These TCRs come from a woman aged 18-29 years in good health and CMV-seronegative.

The chain is built from TRBV6-5 and TRBJ2-7; 9 nucleotides line up with TRBD1. The ends lost 4 bases at V and 3 bases at J; junction bases unmatched: 10. The CDR3 length is 16 residues. Germline V gives CDR1 MNHEY, CDR2 SVGAGI. The DNA for the CDR3 is TGTGCCAGCAGTTTACAACACCCGGGACAGGGCTACGAGCAGTACTTC. Its translation: CASSLQHPGQGYEQYF.

This rearrangement joins TRBV30 to TRBJ2-5; 7 nucleotides line up with TRBD1. Judging by the DNA end, TRBJ2-7 fits better; the J call may be wrong. The CDR3 runs 12 residues. Per germline, CDR1 GTSNPN and CDR2 SVGIG (reference sequence). CDR3 protein: CAWNRGSYEQYF. The DNA of the CDR3 is TGTGCCTGGAACAGGGGCTCCTACGAGCAGTACTTC.

The V gene is TRBV18, the J gene TRBJ2-1; 14 nucleotides match TRBD2. With V trimmed by 7 bases and J by 8 bases, 4 bases remained unmatched. From germline, CDR1 is KGHSH and CDR2 LQKENI. The CDR3 is 14 residues long. The CDR3 loop reads CASLGTSGSYEQFF. CDR3 DNA sequence: TGTGCCAGCTTGGGGACTAGCGGGAGTTATGAGCAGTTCTTC. Variable domain in full (rest from reference TRBV18 and TRBJ2-1): NAGVMQNPRHLVRRRGQEARLRCSPMKGHSHVYWYRQLPEEGLKFMVYLQKENIIDESGMPKERFSAEFPKEGPSILRIQQVVRGDSAAYFCASLGTSGSYEQFFGPGTRLTVL.

V usage is TRBV5-4 and J usage is TRBJ2-1, with TRBD2 matching 7 bases. Germline V gene lookup returns CDR1 SGHNT and CDR2 YYREEE (reference sequence). CDR3 length: 14 amino acids. The V segment lost 0 bases and the J segment 6 bases; nucleotides outside the gene matches: 3. The CDR3 is CASSLEWGGNEQFF. CDR3 DNA sequence: TGTGCCAGCAGCTTGGAGTGGGGGGGCAATGAGCAGTTCTTC.

The CDR3 nucleotides are TGTGCCAGCAGCGTAGACTCCGGGACAGGGAACAAGTTCTTC. Translated: CASSVDSGTGNKFF. The chain joins TRBV9 to TRBJ2-1; 9 bases line up with TRBD1. CDR3 length: 14 amino acids. Trimming took 0 bases from V and 14 from J; bases not matched to a gene: 9. Germline lookup yields CDR1 SGDLS and CDR2 YYNGEE. Combining the CDR3 with reference TRBV9 and TRBJ2-1 gives the whole variable domain DSGVTQTPKHLITATGQRVTLRCSPRSGDLSVYWYQQSLDQGLQFLIQYYNGEERAKGNILERFSAQQFPDLHSELNLSSLELGDSALYFCASSVDSGTGNKFFGPGTRLTVL.